The 6 T cell receptor beta chains in this list originate from one sample, sequenced in a study of CD8+CD57+ T cells in acquired aplastic anemia (dated by TCRdb to about 2018). Sequencing was performed on an Illumina HiSeq 2000. Profiling of TCR beta VDJ combinations and CDR3 sequences used genomic DNA as the template. TCRdb ran its own pipeline on the public reads, namely fastp trimming at Q25 and MiXCR clone calling, and kept in-frame beta chains. A single entry per CDR3 protein holds the most common genes and DNA from its merged rows. This sample has over 150,000 distinct CDR3 sequences in its table, and less than 60% of those were observed once. The top ten constitute roughly 12% of the sample. Flow cytometry had shown CD8+CD57+ cell expansion in the patients selected for sequencing. The sample comprised sorted CD4+, CD8+, or CD8+CD57+ T cells (not recorded which) from PBMCs. All receptors come from a human donor with aplastic anemia.

The chain uses TRBV29-1 and TRBJ1-1; D is unclear. In germline, CDR1 is SQVTM, CDR2 ANQGSEA. The germline V and J ends were trimmed by 1 base and 1 base, with 7 bases remaining between them. The CDR3 is 13 residues long. CDR3: CSVEGQENTEAFF. The CDR3 DNA reads as TGCAGCGTTGAAGGCCAGGAGAACACTGAAGCTTTCTTT.

The chain links TRBV20-1 to TRBJ2-1; D perhaps matches TRBD2 (5 bases). CDR1 and CDR2 (germline): DFQATT, SNEGSKA (reference sequence). Trimming took 0 bases from V and 6 from J, leaving 6 bases between them. The CDR3 has 12 residues. CDR3 bases: TGCAGTGCTAGAGATCGGGGCAATGAGCAGTTCTTC. It codes for CSARDRGNEQFF.

In this sample, this clonotype turned up once. The gene calls are TRBV6-1 and TRBJ1-6; D perhaps matches TRBD1 (6 bases). CDR3 length equals 13 residues. CDR1 and CDR2 (germline): MNHNS, SASEGT. V was cut by 10 bases and J by 5 bases, with 12 bases left in between. The CDR3 sequence: CATGGGNNSPLHF. CDR3 in DNA: TGTGCCACCGGAGGGGGGAATAATTCACCCCTCCACTTT.

This clonotype was seen ten or more times. V usage is TRBV20-1 and J usage is TRBJ1-5; a weak D match, TRBD1 (5 bases). The CDR3 loop spans 17 amino acids. Germline-derived CDR1 and CDR2 are DFQATT and SNEGSKA (reference sequence). V lost 3 bases to trimming and J lost 8 bases, with 26 bases between them. The CDR3 DNA follows: TGCAGTGCTAGTGGTTACCGGGCCAGTCTTAGGGGTGAGCCCCAGCATTTT. Translated: CSASGYRASLRGEPQHF.

This clonotype has a count of ten or more. The rearrangement uses TRBV20-1 and TRBJ2-3; 11 bases fit TRBD2. Losses at the gene ends were 1 base for V and 0 bases for J; bases not matched to a gene: 6. Germline lookup yields CDR1 DFQATT and CDR2 SNEGSKA (reference sequence). The CDR3 contains 17 residues. The CDR3 loop is CSARGSGGDYSTDTQYF. As DNA, the CDR3 is TGCAGTGCTAGAGGTAGCGGGGGGGACTACAGCACAGATACGCAGTATTTT.

The CDR3 DNA sequence: TGTGCCAGCAGCTTCCTAGCGGCTCTTGAGACCCAGTACTTC. Residues: CASSFLAALETQYF. V gene TRBV7-2 combines with J gene TRBJ2-5, with 7 bases identical to TRBD2. This CDR3 spans 14 amino acids. Germline V gene sequence: CDR1 SGHTA, CDR2 FQGNSA. After removal of 3 bases from V and 5 bases from J, the junction contained 6 bases not matched to a gene.